The sequence of this TCR beta chain was determined in a study of blood T cell repertoires in COVID-19. Study-wide context: The United States, Italy and Spain provided the acute and convalescent COVID-19 samples. T cells, B-cell-depleted T cells, or PBMCs provided the cDNA or gDNA that served as material.

This CDR3 is 15 amino acids long. In germline, CDR1 is MNHEY, CDR2 SMNVEV (reference sequence). J lost 3 bases, V lost 2 bases, and 4 bases had no gene match. Data came from immunoSEQ multiplex PCR; TCRdb stores just in-frame clones and leaves some out. The table includes 300,000 to 350,000 clones, 88% detected once. Participants reported their clinical history, and cohort assignment relied on those reports. Before being deemed recovered, Cohort 3 donors had two negative PCRs, clearance, or symptom resolution. This TCR was sampled from a man aged 25-45 years who had recovered from COVID-19. Sequencing was carried out using PBMCs or T cells enriched from blood (not recorded which). The chain has TRBV27 and TRBJ1-5, with 7 bases fitting TRBD1. In DNA form, the CDR3 reads TGTGCCAGCAGTTTAATCAGGGGGGACAATCAGCCCCAGCATTTT. This gives the protein CASSLIRGDNQPQHF.